Following are 21 T cell receptor beta chains from one sample sequenced in a study of blood T cell repertoires in COVID-19. This table comes from immunoSEQ multiplex PCR, and its TCRdb copy is limited to in-frame clones, with some not included. The sample carries more than 60,000 clones, around nine tenths recorded once. Specimen: peripheral blood. The receptors here all came from a human donor in a cohort sampled during active COVID-19.

The chain employs TRBV6-2 or TRBV6-3 and TRBJ2-1; TRBD2 agrees at 16 bases. The V segment lost 5 bases and the J segment 3 bases; nucleotides outside the gene matches: 7. Germline values: CDR1 MNHEY, CDR2 SVGEGT. There are 18 residues in the CDR3. The CDR3 DNA reads TGTGCCAGCAGTGGAGGGACTAGCGGGGGGGCGTTCTACAATGAGCAGTTCTTC. Protein sequence: CASSGGTSGGAFYNEQFF.

For this clone: This sample includes further DNA sequences coding for the same CDR3. The genes are TRBV19 and TRBJ1-1; D is perhaps TRBD1 (6 bases). The V end lost 5 bases, the J end lost 0 bases, and 7 bases lay between the germline ends. CDR1 is LNHDA, CDR2 SQIVND, per germline (reference sequence). The CDR3 loop spans 13 amino acids. This chain's CDR3 is CASSDRLNTEAFF. CDR3 sequence (DNA): TGTGCCAGTAGTGACAGGTTGAACACTGAAGCTTTCTTT.

The chain has TRBV27 and TRBJ1-1; TRBD1 agrees at 8 bases. The V gene's germline CDR1 is MNHEY and CDR2 SMNVEV (reference sequence). The CDR3 consists of 13 residues. V was pared by 6 bases and J by 1 base, with 1 base of the junction left unmatched. The CDR3 DNA reads as TGTGCCAGCAGCGGACAGGGGAACACTGAAGCTTTCTTT. Its protein is CASSGQGNTEAFF.

The rearrangement links TRBV7-2 to TRBJ1-2; unclear D gene. Trimming took off 2 bases at V and 3 bases at J, with 13 bases between the two ends. From germline, CDR1 is SGHTA and CDR2 FQGNSA. The CDR3 is 15 amino acids. In DNA, the CDR3 is TGTGCCAGCAGCTTATTTAACGGCCTAGACTATGGCTACACCTTC. It yields the protein CASSLFNGLDYGYTF.

The chain has TRBV4-2 and TRBJ1-5, with 11 nucleotides matching TRBD1. J lost 8 bases, V lost 1 base, and 7 bases had no gene match. CDR1 is LGHNA, CDR2 YNFKEQ, per germline. This CDR3 contains 16 residues. Here the CDR3 reads CASSQGGTGGEKPQHF. CDR3 DNA sequence: TGTGCCAGCAGCCAAGGAGGGACAGGGGGTGAGAAGCCCCAGCATTTT.

The chain employs TRBV2 and TRBJ2-3; TRBD2 might be the D (5 bases). V was shortened by 4 bases and J by 2 bases, with 13 bases between the two germline ends. The CDR3 spans 15 residues. CDR1 and CDR2 from the germline V gene are SNHLY and FYNNEI. The DNA for the CDR3 is TGTGCCAGCAGTGCGAGTAAGCGGAACACAGATACGCAGTATTTT. Translating it yields CASSASKRNTDTQYF.

This clone has a single count. The chain recombines TRBV3-1 (or the pseudogene TRBV3-2) with TRBJ2-5, with TRBD2 matching over 7 bases. The CDR3 runs to 16 residues. CDR1 and CDR2 from the germline V gene are LGHDT and YNNKEL (reference sequence). The V segment lost 3 bases and the J segment 0 bases; nucleotides outside the gene matches: 7. This CDR3 is CASSHGGRGYQETQYF. As DNA, the CDR3 is TGTGCCAGCAGCCACGGTGGGCGGGGGTACCAAGAGACCCAGTACTTC.

The chain recombines TRBV5-1 with TRBJ2-7, with 7 bases identical to TRBD2. Germline-derived CDR1 and CDR2 are SGHRS and YFSETQ. CDR3 size: 15 residues. J lost 0 bases, V lost 6 bases, and 9 bases had no gene match. This CDR3 reads CASTLGTTFSYEQYF. In DNA form, the CDR3 reads TGCGCCAGCACCTTAGGGACTACCTTCTCCTACGAGCAGTACTTC.

The count of this clone is one. The rearrangement links TRBV6-5 to TRBJ2-7; 9 positions match TRBD2. There are 14 residues in the CDR3. J lost 2 bases, V lost 10 bases, and 9 bases had no gene match. The germline CDR1 and CDR2 sequences are MNHEY and SVGAGI. This CDR3 is CATLNSGGPYEQYF. As DNA, the CDR3 is TGTGCCACGTTAAATAGCGGGGGACCCTACGAGCAGTACTTC.

This sequence joins TRBV18 and TRBJ2-2; TRBD2 matches at 9 bases. Germline V gene lookup returns CDR1 KGHSH and CDR2 LQKENI. The J segment lost 6 bases and the V segment lost 3 bases, leaving 8 bases of the junction unmatched. The CDR3 covers 16 residues. CDR3 amino acids: CASSPNLAGNSGELFF. In DNA form, the CDR3 reads TGTGCCAGCTCACCCAACCTAGCGGGGAATTCCGGGGAGCTGTTTTTT. The entire variable domain, with the rest obtained from reference TRBV18 and TRBJ2-2, is as follows: NAGVMQNPRHLVRRRGQEARLRCSPMKGHSHVYWYRQLPEEGLKFMVYLQKENIIDESGMPKERFSAEFPKEGPSILRIQQVVRGDSAAYFCASSPNLAGNSGELFFGEGSRLTVL.

CDR3 in DNA: TGTGCCAGCAGTTACTCGAGTCCCGACCAAGAGACCCAGTACTTC. Translation gives CASSYSSPDQETQYF. The chain has TRBV6-2 or TRBV6-3 and TRBJ2-5, with D unclear. Germline V gene sequence: CDR1 MNHEY, CDR2 SVGEGT. The CDR3 has 15 residues. Between the trimmed V and J ends, which lost 0 bases and 0 bases, there was a span of 8 bases.

This clone came up once. This chain joins TRBV7-2 and TRBJ2-1; TRBD1 matches at 10 bases. The germline V gene has CDR1 SGHTA and CDR2 FQGNSA. The CDR3 contains 15 residues. V shed 4 bases, J shed 4 bases, and the junction held 4 bases outside the gene matches. The DNA of the CDR3 is TGTGCCAGCAGCTCCGGACAGGGGGGATACAATGAGCAGTTCTTC. Amino acids: CASSSGQGGYNEQFF.

The gene calls are TRBV19 and TRBJ2-1, with a weak D call TRBD2 (7 bases). The length of the CDR3 is 17 residues. V lost 5 bases and J lost 3, with 20 bases in between. CDR1 is LNHDA and CDR2 is SQIVND in the germline V gene (reference sequence). This chain's CDR3 is CASSAHLAGALYNEQFF. The CDR3 DNA sequence: TGTGCCAGTAGTGCCCACCTGGCGGGGGCTCTCTACAATGAGCAGTTCTTC.

This chain links TRBV7-2 with TRBJ2-1; 7 nucleotides match TRBD1. The V and J ends lost 5 bases and 6 bases, in that order; junction bases with no gene match: 7. The CDR3 sequence is 14 residues long. CDR1 and CDR2 from the germline V gene are SGHTA and FQGNSA. CDR3 amino acids: CASSTTGATNEQFF. The CDR3 DNA follows: TGTGCCAGCAGCACAACAGGGGCAACCAATGAGCAGTTCTTC.

The CDR3 coding sequence is TGTGCCAGCAGCTTGGGGGACAGGGCAATCCCCACTGAAGCTTTCTTT. Protein product: CASSLGDRAIPTEAFF. V usage is TRBV5-4 and J usage is TRBJ1-1; 9 positions agree with TRBD1. The V gene end was trimmed by 0 bases and the J gene end by 4 bases; junction bases not matched to a gene: 7. Germline V gene data show CDR1 as SGHNT and CDR2 as YYREEE (reference sequence). The CDR3 length is 16 residues.

The genes are TRBV7-6 and TRBJ1-1, with D perhaps matching TRBD1 (5 bases). The length of the CDR3 is 15 residues. Germline values: CDR1 SGHVS, CDR2 FNYEAQ. Trimming took off 0 bases at V and 5 bases at J, with 13 bases between the two ends. The CDR3 DNA is TGTGCCAGCAGCTTAGCGACCGGGGGGGGAACTGAAGCTTTCTTT. This translates into CASSLATGGGTEAFF.

The chain is built from TRBV9 and TRBJ2-4; a weak D match, TRBD2 (6 bases). Trimming took off 0 bases at V and 11 bases at J, with 15 bases between the two ends. Germline V lookup: CDR1 SGDLS, CDR2 YYNGEE. The CDR3 spans 14 residues. In nucleotides, the CDR3 is TGTGCCAGCAGCGTAGAGGCGGAGGGCCGCCTTCAGTACTTC. This codes for CASSVEAEGRLQYF. The full variable domain, with the rest looked up from reference TRBV9 and TRBJ2-4, is DSGVTQTPKHLITATGQRVTLRCSPRSGDLSVYWYQQSLDQGLQFLIQYYNGEERAKGNILERFSAQQFPDLHSELNLSSLELGDSALYFCASSVEAEGRLQYFGAGTRLSVL.

V gene TRBV9 combines with J gene TRBJ2-3; 8 positions agree with TRBD2. CDR1 SGDLS and CDR2 YYNGEE come from the germline V gene. The V and J ends lost 4 bases and 0 bases, in that order; junction bases with no gene match: 4. The CDR3 totals 15 residues. CDR3 sequence reads: CASSSLADSTDTQYF. CDR3 nucleotides: TGTGCCAGCAGCTCACTAGCGGATAGCACAGATACGCAGTATTTT.

This rearrangement joins TRBV9 to TRBJ1-2; 9 bases map to TRBD1. After removal of 0 bases from V and 8 bases from J, the junction contained 8 bases not matched to a gene. The CDR3 has 15 amino acids. The V gene's germline CDR1 is SGDLS and CDR2 YYNGEE. In nucleotides, the CDR3 is TGTGCCAGCAGCGTAGATGGACAGGGGTTTTGGGGCTACACCTTC. This translates into CASSVDGQGFWGYTF.

The rearrangement links TRBV5-6 to TRBJ1-4; perhaps TRBD1 as D (6 bases). Germline-derived CDR1 and CDR2 are SGHDT and YYEEEE. V was shortened by 2 bases and J by 7 bases, with 12 bases between the two germline ends. The CDR3 length is 14 residues. This CDR3 is CASSLTGSGEKLFF. The CDR3 DNA reads TGTGCCAGCAGCTTAACAGGGAGTGGTGAAAAACTGTTTTTT.

As for this clone: Other DNA sequences from this sample encode an identical CDR3 as well. The chain joins TRBV19 to TRBJ2-7, with TRBD1 matching over 8 bases. CDR1 is LNHDA and CDR2 is SQIVND in the germline V gene (reference sequence). The CDR3 is 14 amino acids. V shed 4 bases and J 0 bases; nucleotides not matched to a gene: 2. The CDR3 sequence: CASSRDRGSYEQYF. CDR3 DNA sequence: TGTGCCAGTAGTAGAGACAGGGGCTCCTACGAGCAGTACTTC.